The 16 T cell receptor beta chains in this list originate from one sample, sequenced in a study of blood T cells in healthy people across ages. PCR was performed a second time for 7 to 11 cycles using a sample-barcoded 5' primer and a J-beta primer mix. TCRdb reprocessed the 5' RACE reads via MiXCR and lists one record per CDR3 protein. The sample holds roughly 800,000 distinct CDR3 sequences, 58% seen once. The sequenced material came from blood. These receptors originate from a young man in good health.

This chain joins TRBV29-1 and TRBJ2-1; maybe TRBD2 (5 bases). Germline-derived CDR1 and CDR2 are SQVTM and ANQGSEA. There are 11 residues in the CDR3. The V and J ends lost 7 bases and 10 bases respectively, with 14 bases between them. The CDR3 coding sequence is TGCAGCGCCCCGGGGTTAGCAGAGCAGTTCTTC. It codes for CSAPGLAEQFF.

Written as DNA, the CDR3 is TGTGCCAGCAGCTCCCCGGGGGCACTTTCCGGTGAGCAGTTCTTC. Its protein is CASSSPGALSGEQFF. The J gene is TRBJ2-1, the V gene TRBV11-2, with D possibly being TRBD1 or TRBD2 (6 bases each). The V and J ends lost 4 bases and 9 bases respectively, with 19 bases between them. The CDR3 sequence is 15 residues long. Germline CDR1 reads SGHAT; CDR2 reads FQNNGV.

Only a few counts were recorded for this clonotype. The chain is built from TRBV7-2 and TRBJ2-1; a weak D match, TRBD2 (5 bases). This CDR3 contains 14 residues. Per the germline V gene, CDR1 is SGHTA and CDR2 is FQGNSA. The ends were cut back, 5 bases at V and 6 bases at J, with 14 bases in the middle. This CDR3 reads CASSNLAKANEQFF. The CDR3 nucleotides read TGTGCCAGCAGCAACCTAGCCAAAGCCAATGAGCAGTTCTTC.

The chain couples TRBV5-4 to TRBJ1-1, with unresolved D. The CDR3 sequence is 15 residues long. Germline CDR1 SGHNT, CDR2 YYREEE (reference sequence). With 0 bases removed from V and 5 bases from J, the gap between germline ends came to 14 bases. The CDR3 is CASSLDVGSVTEAFF. The CDR3 DNA is TGTGCCAGCAGCTTGGACGTGGGGTCGGTAACTGAAGCTTTCTTT.

The rearrangement links TRBV11-2 to TRBJ2-1, with TRBD1 matching over 10 bases. V lost 1 base and J lost 7; bases outside the gene matches: 7. Germline CDR1 reads SGHAT; CDR2 reads FQNNGV. The CDR3 runs 16 residues. The CDR3 DNA sequence: TGTGCCAGCAGCTTAGCTCCGGGACAGGGGTGGAATGAGCAGTTCTTC. Amino acids: CASSLAPGQGWNEQFF.

CDR3 bases: TGTGCCAGCAGCCAAGATTTTGCAACAGGGGGCGAGGAGACCCAGTACTTC. This translates into CASSQDFATGGEETQYF. This chain connects TRBV3-1 to TRBJ2-7; 9 positions agree with TRBD1. The DNA matches TRBJ2-5 better at its end, which makes the J call doubtful. CDR1 is LGHDT, CDR2 YNNKEL, per germline (reference sequence). CDR3 length equals 17 residues.

This sequence joins TRBV20-1 and TRBJ2-7; D possibly corresponds to TRBD1 (5 bases). V was shortened by 4 bases and J by 2 bases, with 21 bases between the two germline ends. Germline CDR1 and CDR2: DFQATT and SNEGSKA (reference sequence). The CDR3 loop spans 16 amino acids. CDR3 sequence (DNA): TGCAGTGCTAACCCCCTTTTTAGGGGCCTAACCTACGAGCAGTACTTC. Encoded protein: CSANPLFRGLTYEQYF.

The chain has TRBV4-1 and TRBJ2-7, with D perhaps TRBD1 (6 bases). Trimming stripped 3 bases from V and 7 bases from J, with 19 bases between. From germline, CDR1 is MGHRA and CDR2 YSYEKL. CDR3 size: 15 residues. CDR3 sequence reads: CASSQDRGEGREQYF. The CDR3 coding sequence is TGCGCCAGCAGCCAGGACAGAGGCGAAGGTCGGGAGCAGTACTTC.

Only a few counts were recorded for this clonotype. J is TRBJ2-5 and V is TRBV7-2; D remains unclear. CDR3 length: 16 residues. The V end was cut by 1 base, the J end by 1 base, with 13 bases between. Per germline, CDR1 SGHTA and CDR2 FQGNSA. The CDR3 nucleotides read TGTGCCAGCAGCTTAGTGCTTGTCCGGCCCCAAGAGACCCAGTACTTC. It codes for CASSLVLVRPQETQYF.

V gene TRBV29-1 combines with J gene TRBJ2-2, with D perhaps TRBD2 (6 bases). V was cut by 6 bases and J by 5 bases, with 16 bases left in between. The CDR3 sequence is 14 residues long. Germline V CDR1 and CDR2: SQVTM, ANQGSEA. The CDR3: CSVIGGLDTGELFF. Here the CDR3 DNA reads TGCAGCGTGATCGGGGGACTGGATACCGGGGAGCTGTTTTTT.

This rearrangement joins TRBV3-1 to TRBJ2-1; 12 bases match TRBD2. The CDR3 sequence is 17 residues long. From germline, CDR1 is LGHDT and CDR2 YNNKEL (reference sequence). Unmatched junction bases numbered 5, after V lost 1 base and J lost 4 bases. CDR3 sequence: CASSQVASGGAYNEQFF. Here the CDR3 DNA reads TGTGCCAGCAGCCAAGTTGCTAGCGGGGGGGCGTACAATGAGCAGTTCTTC.

The CDR3 bases are TGCAGTGCTAGAGAGGCAGGCGGGAGCCGGTACGAGCAGTACTTC. This translates into CSAREAGGSRYEQYF. This rearrangement joins TRBV20-1 to TRBJ2-7; the match to TRBD2 covers 7 bases. The CDR3 has 15 amino acids. Germline assignment: CDR1 DFQATT and CDR2 SNEGSKA (reference sequence). J gave up 4 bases and V 0 bases, and 9 bases lay outside the gene matches.

This chain links TRBV4-2 with TRBJ2-5; D ambiguous. The J call may be in error: the DNA end matches TRBJ2-7 better. Germline V gene data show CDR1 as LGHNA and CDR2 as YNFKEQ. The CDR3 is 15 residues long. The CDR3 is CASSQGKGSPYEQYF. The DNA for the CDR3 is TGTGCCAGCAGCCAAGGGAAAGGGTCCCCCTACGAGCAGTACTTC.

The gene calls are TRBV4-3 and TRBJ2-3; D not certain. Trimming shortened V by 3 bases and J by 5 bases, and 15 bases separated the two germline ends. This CDR3 is 15 amino acids long. The germline V gene has CDR1 LGHNA and CDR2 YSLEER. DNA of the CDR3: TGCGCCAGCAGCCAGAATGTCCGCTATCAAGATACGCAGTATTTT. Protein product: CASSQNVRYQDTQYF.

The chain is built from TRBV9 and TRBJ1-2; 10 nucleotides align to TRBD1. Germline V gene data show CDR1 as SGDLS and CDR2 as YYNGEE. With V trimmed by 2 bases and J by 3 bases, 4 bases remained unmatched. CDR3 size: 15 residues. CDR3 nucleotide sequence: TGTGCCAGCAGCGTCTCGACAGGGGGCGACTATGGCTACACCTTC. It codes for CASSVSTGGDYGYTF.

The sample holds a few counts of this clonotype. The chain carries TRBV4-3 and TRBJ2-3; D call uncertain. The germline CDR1 and CDR2 sequences are LGHNA and YSLEER. This CDR3 has 11 amino acids. Trimming stripped 4 bases from V and 10 bases from J, with 9 bases between. This chain's CDR3 is CASSRGEAQYF. The CDR3 bases are TGCGCCAGCAGCCGGGGTGAGGCGCAGTATTTT.